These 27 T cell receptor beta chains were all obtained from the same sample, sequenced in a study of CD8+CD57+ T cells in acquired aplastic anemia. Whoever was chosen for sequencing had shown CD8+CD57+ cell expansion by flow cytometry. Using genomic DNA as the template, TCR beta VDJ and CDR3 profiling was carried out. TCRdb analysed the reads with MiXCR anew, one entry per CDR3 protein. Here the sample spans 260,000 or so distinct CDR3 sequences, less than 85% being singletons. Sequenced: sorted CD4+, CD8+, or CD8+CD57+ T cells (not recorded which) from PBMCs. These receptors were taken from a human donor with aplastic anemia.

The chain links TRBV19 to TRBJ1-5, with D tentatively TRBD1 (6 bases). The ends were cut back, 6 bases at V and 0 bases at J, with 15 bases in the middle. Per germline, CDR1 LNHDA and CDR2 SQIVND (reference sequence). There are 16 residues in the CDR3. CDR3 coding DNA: TGTGCCAGTAGGAGACAGGAAGGGTATAGCAATCAGCCCCAGCATTTT. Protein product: CASRRQEGYSNQPQHF.

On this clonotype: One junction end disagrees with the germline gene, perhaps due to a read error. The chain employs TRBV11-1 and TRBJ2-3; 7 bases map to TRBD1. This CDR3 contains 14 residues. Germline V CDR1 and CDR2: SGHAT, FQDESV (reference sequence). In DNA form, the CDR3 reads TGTGCCAGCCGCTACAGGGGACGTGCCGATACGCGGTATTTT. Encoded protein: CASRYRGRADTRYF.

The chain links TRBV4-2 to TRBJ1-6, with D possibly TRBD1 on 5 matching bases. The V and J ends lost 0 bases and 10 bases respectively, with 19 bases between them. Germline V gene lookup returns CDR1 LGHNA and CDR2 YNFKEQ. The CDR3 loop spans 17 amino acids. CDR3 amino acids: CASSQDIGAGRGSPLHF. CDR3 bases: TGTGCCAGCAGCCAAGATATCGGGGCAGGGAGAGGGTCACCCCTCCACTTT.

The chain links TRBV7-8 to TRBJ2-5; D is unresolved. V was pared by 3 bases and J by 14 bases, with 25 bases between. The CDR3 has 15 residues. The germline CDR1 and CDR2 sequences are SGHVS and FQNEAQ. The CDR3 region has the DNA TGTGCCAGCAGCTTGGCCCACGGGTCAAACTATAGCCACTACTTC. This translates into CASSLAHGSNYSHYF.

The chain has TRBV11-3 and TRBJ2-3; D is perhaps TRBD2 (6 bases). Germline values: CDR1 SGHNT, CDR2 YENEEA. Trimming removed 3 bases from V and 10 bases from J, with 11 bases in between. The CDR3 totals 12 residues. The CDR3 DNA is TGTGCCAGCAGCTTTGGGGGAGGTCCGCAGTATTTT. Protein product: CASSFGGGPQYF.

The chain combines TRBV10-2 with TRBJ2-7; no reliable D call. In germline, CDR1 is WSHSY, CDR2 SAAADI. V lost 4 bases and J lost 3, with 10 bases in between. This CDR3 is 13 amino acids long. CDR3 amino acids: CASSGVGSYEQYF. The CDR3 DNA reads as TGCGCCAGCAGTGGGGTGGGCAGCTACGAGCAGTACTTC.

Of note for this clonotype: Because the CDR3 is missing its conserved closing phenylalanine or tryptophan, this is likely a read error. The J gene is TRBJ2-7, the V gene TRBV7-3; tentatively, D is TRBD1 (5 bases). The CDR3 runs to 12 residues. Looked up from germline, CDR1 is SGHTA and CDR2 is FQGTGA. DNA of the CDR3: TGCGCCAGCAGCTTGGTAGGGGACGAGCAGTACTTG. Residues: CASSLVGDEQYL.

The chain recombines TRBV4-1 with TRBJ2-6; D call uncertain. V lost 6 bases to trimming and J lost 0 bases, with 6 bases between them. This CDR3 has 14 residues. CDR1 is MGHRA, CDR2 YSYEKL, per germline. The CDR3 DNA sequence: TGCGCCAGCAGTGAGAACTCTGGGGCCAACGTCCTGACTTTC. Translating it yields CASSENSGANVLTF.

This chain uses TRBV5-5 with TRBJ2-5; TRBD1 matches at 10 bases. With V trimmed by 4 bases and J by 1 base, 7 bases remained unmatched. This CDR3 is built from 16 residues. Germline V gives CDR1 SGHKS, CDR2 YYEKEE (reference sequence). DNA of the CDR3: TGTGCCAGCAGCACAGGACAGGGGGAAATCCAAGAGACCCAGTACTTC. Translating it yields CASSTGQGEIQETQYF.

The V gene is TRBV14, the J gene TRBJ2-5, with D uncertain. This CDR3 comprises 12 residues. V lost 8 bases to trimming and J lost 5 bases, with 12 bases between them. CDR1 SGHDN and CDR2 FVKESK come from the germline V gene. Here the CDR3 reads CASSPLEETQYF. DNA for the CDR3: TGTGCCAGCTCACCACTGGAGGAGACCCAGTACTTC.

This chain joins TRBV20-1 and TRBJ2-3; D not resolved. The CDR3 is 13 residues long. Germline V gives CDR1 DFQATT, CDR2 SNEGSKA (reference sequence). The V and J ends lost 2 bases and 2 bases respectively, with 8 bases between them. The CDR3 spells CSARWLYTDTQYF. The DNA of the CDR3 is TGCAGTGCTAGATGGCTTTACACAGATACGCAGTATTTT.

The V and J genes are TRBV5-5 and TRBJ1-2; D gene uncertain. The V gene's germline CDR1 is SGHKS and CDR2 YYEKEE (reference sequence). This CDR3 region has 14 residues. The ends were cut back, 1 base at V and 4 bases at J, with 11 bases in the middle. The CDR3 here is CASSLPQSRYGYTF. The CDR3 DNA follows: TGTGCCAGCAGCTTGCCTCAGTCGCGCTATGGCTACACCTTC.

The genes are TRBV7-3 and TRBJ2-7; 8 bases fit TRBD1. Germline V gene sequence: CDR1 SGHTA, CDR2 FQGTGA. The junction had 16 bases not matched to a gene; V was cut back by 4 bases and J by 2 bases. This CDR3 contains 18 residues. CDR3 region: CASSSDRGDSALPYEQYV. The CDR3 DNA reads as TGTGCCAGCAGCTCAGACAGGGGCGATTCAGCCCTTCCCTACGAGCAGTACGTC.

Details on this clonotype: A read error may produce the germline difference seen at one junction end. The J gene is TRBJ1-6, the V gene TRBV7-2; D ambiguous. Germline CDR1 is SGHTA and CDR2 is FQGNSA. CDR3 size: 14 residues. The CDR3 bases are TGTGCCAGCAGCTTGGGAGGAAATAATTCGCCCCACCACTTT. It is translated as CASSLGGNNSPHHF.

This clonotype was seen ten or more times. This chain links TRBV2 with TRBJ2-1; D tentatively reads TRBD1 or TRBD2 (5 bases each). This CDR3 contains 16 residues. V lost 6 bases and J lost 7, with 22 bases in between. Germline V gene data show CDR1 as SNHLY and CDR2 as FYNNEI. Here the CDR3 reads CASSPLLGDAPNEQFF. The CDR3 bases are TGTGCCAGCAGCCCACTCTTGGGGGATGCCCCAAATGAGCAGTTCTTC.

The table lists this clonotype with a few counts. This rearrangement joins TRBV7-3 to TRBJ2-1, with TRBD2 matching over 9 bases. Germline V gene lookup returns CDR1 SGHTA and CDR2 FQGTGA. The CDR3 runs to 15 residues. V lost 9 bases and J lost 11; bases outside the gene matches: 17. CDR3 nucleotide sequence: TGTGCCAGTAGTATAGCTAGCGGGGCGTACTACAAGCAGTTCTTC. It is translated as CASSIASGAYYKQFF.

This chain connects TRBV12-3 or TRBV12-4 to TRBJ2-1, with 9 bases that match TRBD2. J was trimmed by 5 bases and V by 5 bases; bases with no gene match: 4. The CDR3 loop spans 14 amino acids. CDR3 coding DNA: TGTGCCAGCAGTGCGCGACTAGCGGACAATGAGCAGTTCTTC. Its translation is CASSARLADNEQFF.

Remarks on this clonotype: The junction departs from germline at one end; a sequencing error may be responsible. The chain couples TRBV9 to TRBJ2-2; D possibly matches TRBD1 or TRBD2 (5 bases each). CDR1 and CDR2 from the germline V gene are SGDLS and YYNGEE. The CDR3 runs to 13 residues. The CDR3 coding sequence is TGTGCCAGCAGCTTTCAAACAGGCGGGCAGCTGTTTTTT. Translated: CASSFQTGGQLFF.

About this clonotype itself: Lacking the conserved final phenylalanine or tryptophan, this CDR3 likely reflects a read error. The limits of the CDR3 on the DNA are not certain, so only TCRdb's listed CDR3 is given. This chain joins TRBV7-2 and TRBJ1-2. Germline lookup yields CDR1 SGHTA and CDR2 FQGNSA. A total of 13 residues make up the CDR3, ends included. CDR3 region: CASSYTSGPENEL.

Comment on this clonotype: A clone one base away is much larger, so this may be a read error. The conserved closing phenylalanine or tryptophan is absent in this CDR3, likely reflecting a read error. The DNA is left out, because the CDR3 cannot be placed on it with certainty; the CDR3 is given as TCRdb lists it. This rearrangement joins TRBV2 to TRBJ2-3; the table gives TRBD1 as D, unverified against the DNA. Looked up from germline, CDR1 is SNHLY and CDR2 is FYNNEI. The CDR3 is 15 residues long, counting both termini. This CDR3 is CASGDGGTATQYFYP.

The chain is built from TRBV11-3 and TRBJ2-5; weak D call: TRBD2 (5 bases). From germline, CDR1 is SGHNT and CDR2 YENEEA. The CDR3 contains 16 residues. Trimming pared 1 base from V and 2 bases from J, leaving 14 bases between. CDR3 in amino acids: CASSLVSSTSQETQYF. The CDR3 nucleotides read TGTGCCAGCAGCTTAGTCTCATCAACTAGTCAAGAGACCCAGTACTTC.

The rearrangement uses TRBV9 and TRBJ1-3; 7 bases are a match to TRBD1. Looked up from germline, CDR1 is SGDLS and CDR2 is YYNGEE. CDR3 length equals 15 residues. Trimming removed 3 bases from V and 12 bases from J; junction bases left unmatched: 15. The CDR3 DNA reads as TGTGCCAGCAGCGGGGGGGACCGACAGGGAGGAAACATATATTTT. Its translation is CASSGGDRQGGNIYF. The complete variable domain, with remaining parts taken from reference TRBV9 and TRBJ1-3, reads DSGVTQTPKHLITATGQRVTLRCSPRSGDLSVYWYQQSLDQGLQFLIQYYNGEERAKGNILERFSAQQFPDLHSELNLSSLELGDSALYFCASSGGDRQGGNIYFGEGSWLTVV.

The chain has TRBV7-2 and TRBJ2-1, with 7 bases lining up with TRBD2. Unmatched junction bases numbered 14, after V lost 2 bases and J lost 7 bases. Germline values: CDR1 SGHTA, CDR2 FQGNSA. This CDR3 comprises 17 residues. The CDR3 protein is CASSLPGGRDTQNEQFF. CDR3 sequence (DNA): TGTGCCAGCAGCTTACCGGGAGGCCGGGATACGCAGAATGAGCAGTTCTTC. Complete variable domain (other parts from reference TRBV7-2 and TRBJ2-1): GAGVSQSPSNKVTEKGKDVELRCDPISGHTALYWYRQSLGQGLEFLIYFQGNSAPDKSGLPSDRFSAERTGGSVSTLTIQRTQQEDSAVYLCASSLPGGRDTQNEQFFGPGTRLTVL.

The CDR3 DNA is TGTGCCAGCAGCTTTCCCCAGGGGGCAACTAATGAAAAACTGTTTTTT. Translated: CASSFPQGATNEKLFF. The rearrangement uses TRBV11-1 and TRBJ1-4; TRBD1 matches 7 bases. The CDR3 spans 16 residues. With 3 bases clipped from V and 0 bases from J, the junction kept 4 bases outside the gene matches. Germline assignment: CDR1 SGHAT and CDR2 FQDESV (reference sequence). Complete variable domain (other parts from reference TRBV11-1 and TRBJ1-4): EAEVAQSPRYKITEKSQAVAFWCDPISGHATLYWYRQILGQGPELLVQFQDESVVDDSQLPKDRFSAERLKGVDSTLKIQPAELGDSAMYLCASSFPQGATNEKLFFGSGTQLSVL.

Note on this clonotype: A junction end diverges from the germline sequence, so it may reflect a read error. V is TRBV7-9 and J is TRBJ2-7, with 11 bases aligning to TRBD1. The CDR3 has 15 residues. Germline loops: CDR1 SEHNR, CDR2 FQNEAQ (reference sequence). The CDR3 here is CASSPDRGRGHEQYF. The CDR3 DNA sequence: TGCGCCAGCAGCCCGGACAGGGGGCGAGGCCACGAGCAGTACTTC.

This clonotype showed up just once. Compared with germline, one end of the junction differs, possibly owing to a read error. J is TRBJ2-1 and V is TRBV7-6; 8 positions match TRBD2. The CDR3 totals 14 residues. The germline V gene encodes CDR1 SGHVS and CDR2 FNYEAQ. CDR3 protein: CASSLAGPLDEQFF. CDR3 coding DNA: TGTGCCAGCAGCCTAGCGGGCCCTCTGGATGAGCAGTTCTTC.

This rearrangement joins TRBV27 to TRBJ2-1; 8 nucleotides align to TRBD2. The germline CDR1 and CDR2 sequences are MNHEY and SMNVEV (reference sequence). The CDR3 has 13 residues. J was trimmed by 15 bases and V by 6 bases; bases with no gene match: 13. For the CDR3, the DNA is TGTGCCAGCAGACCCGGGCTAGCGGGTGGTCTGTTCTTC. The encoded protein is CASRPGLAGGLFF.